These 24 T cell receptor beta chains came from one sample sequenced in a study of blood T cell repertoires in COVID-19. Clones were sequenced by immunoSEQ multiplex PCR, and TCRdb holds only the in-frame ones, with some missing. The sample records roughly 500,000 clones, 75% to 90% being singletons. Sequences were obtained from peripheral blood. The source is a human donor in a cohort sampled during active COVID-19.

The chain has TRBV27 and TRBJ2-3, with TRBD2 matching over 8 bases. V gave up 5 bases and J gave up 8 bases; unmatched junction bases: 12. CDR1 and CDR2 from the germline V gene are MNHEY and SMNVEV (reference sequence). The CDR3 covers 15 residues. CDR3 coding DNA: TGTGCCAGCAGTCACCCCGGACTAGCCCTCAGTACGCAGTATTTT. This gives the protein CASSHPGLALSTQYF.

In its sample, this clone was seen a few times. The V and J genes are TRBV5-1 and TRBJ1-1; TRBD1 might be the D (6 bases). The CDR3 totals 12 residues. The germline V gene encodes CDR1 SGHRS and CDR2 YFSETQ. CDR3 nucleotides: TGCGGATGGATCAGGGGGAACACTGAAGCTTTCTTT. Translation: CGWIRGNTEAFF.

This chain links TRBV18 with TRBJ2-3, with D perhaps matching TRBD1 (5 bases). This CDR3 contains 14 residues. V was cut by 3 bases and J by 2 bases, with 9 bases left in between. Germline-derived CDR1 and CDR2 are KGHSH and LQKENI. CDR3 sequence: CASSPWTNTDTQYF. CDR3 DNA sequence: TGTGCCAGCTCACCTTGGACAAACACAGATACGCAGTATTTT.

The gene calls are TRBV30 and TRBJ1-6; D ambiguous. This CDR3 comprises 13 residues. V lost 5 bases and J 8 bases, leaving 13 bases between the germline ends. Germline V gene sequence: CDR1 GTSNPN, CDR2 SVGIG (reference sequence). The CDR3 sequence is CAWVDGLDSPLHF. For the CDR3, the DNA is TGTGCCTGGGTTGACGGGTTGGATTCACCCCTCCACTTT.

Comment on this clone: The junction departs from the called germline gene at one end, perhaps through a read error. The V and J genes are TRBV6-5 and TRBJ2-1; a weak D match, TRBD1 (5 bases). The CDR3 length is 15 residues. Germline V gene lookup returns CDR1 MNHEY and CDR2 SVGAGI. CDR3: CASTYDSRSYNEQFF. The CDR3 coding sequence is TGTGCCAGCACTTACGACAGTCGCTCCTACAATGAGCAGTTCTTC.

The V call is TRBV12-3 or TRBV12-4, the J call TRBJ1-5; no definite D call. The CDR3 has 13 amino acids. With 3 bases removed from V and 7 bases from J, the gap between germline ends came to 10 bases. CDR3 loop: CASSFLEDQPQHF. The CDR3 nucleotides read TGTGCCAGCAGTTTTTTGGAGGACCAGCCCCAGCATTTT.

The CDR3 protein is CASSYGDISYEQYF. The DNA of the CDR3 is TGTGCCAGCAGTTATGGGGACATTTCCTACGAGCAGTACTTC. The chain uses TRBV6-2 or TRBV6-3 and TRBJ2-7; a possible D gene is TRBD1 (6 bases). CDR1 and CDR2 (germline): MNHEY, SVGEGT. The CDR3 contains 14 residues. Trimming left V 3 bases short and J 1 base short, with 10 bases between.

This chain uses TRBV7-6 with TRBJ2-3, with 7 positions matching TRBD2. This CDR3 is 14 amino acids long. The ends lost 3 bases at V and 1 base at J; junction bases unmatched: 1. Germline lookup yields CDR1 SGHVS and CDR2 FNYEAQ. The CDR3 is CASSFGLGTDTQYF. The DNA of the CDR3 is TGTGCCAGCAGCTTTGGACTAGGCACAGATACGCAGTATTTT.

This clone was detected a few times. The V gene is TRBV3-1 (or the pseudogene TRBV3-2), the J gene TRBJ1-5, with 7 bases that match TRBD1. The CDR3 consists of 15 residues. The J segment lost 5 bases and the V segment lost 4 bases, leaving 8 bases of the junction unmatched. Germline V gene sequence: CDR1 LGHDT, CDR2 YNNKEL (reference sequence). The DNA for the CDR3 is TGTGCCAGCAGCCCGCAGGGGGACAATTATCAGCCCCAGCATTTT. It yields the protein CASSPQGDNYQPQHF.

The chain employs TRBV6-5 and TRBJ1-1; 8 bases match TRBD1. Germline V gene lookup returns CDR1 MNHEY and CDR2 SVGAGI. This CDR3 has 14 amino acids. V was pared by 5 bases and J by 4 bases, with 6 bases of the junction left unmatched. The CDR3: CASSPWDRRTEAFF. The CDR3 DNA follows: TGTGCCAGCAGTCCGTGGGACAGGCGCACTGAAGCTTTCTTT.

This chain uses TRBV5-1 with TRBJ2-6; a possible D gene is TRBD1 (6 bases). The CDR3 extends over 16 amino acids. Per the germline V gene, CDR1 is SGHRS and CDR2 is YFSETQ. With 4 bases removed from V and 0 bases from J, the gap between germline ends came to 11 bases. CDR3 DNA: TGCGCCAGCAGCCCGACAGGCCCCTCTGGGGCCAACGTCCTGACTTTC. Its translation is CASSPTGPSGANVLTF.

The chain combines TRBV29-1 with TRBJ2-3; possible D gene TRBD2, 5 bases. Trimming pared 1 base from V and 2 bases from J, leaving 13 bases between. The V gene's germline CDR1 is SQVTM and CDR2 ANQGSEA. The CDR3 is 15 residues long. The CDR3 spells CSVEGAAVSTDTQYF. The CDR3 DNA reads TGCAGCGTTGAAGGCGCAGCGGTCTCCACAGATACGCAGTATTTT.

The rearrangement links TRBV30 to TRBJ1-4; 8 bases are shared with TRBD1. Germline-derived CDR1 and CDR2 are GTSNPN and SVGIG (reference sequence). The CDR3 sequence is 14 residues long. V gave up 3 bases and J gave up 8 bases; unmatched junction bases: 8. The CDR3: CAWSFRQGSEKLFF. In nucleotides, the CDR3 is TGTGCCTGGAGCTTCAGACAGGGGAGCGAAAAACTGTTTTTT.

The rearrangement uses TRBV6-5 and TRBJ1-5; D unresolved. The CDR3 consists of 14 residues. The germline V and J ends were trimmed by 5 bases and 4 bases, with 12 bases remaining between them. Germline CDR1 reads MNHEY; CDR2 reads SVGAGI. This CDR3 reads CASSPRTGNQPQHF. Written as DNA, the CDR3 is TGTGCCAGCAGTCCCAGGACGGGGAATCAGCCCCAGCATTTT.

The V and J genes are TRBV24-1 and TRBJ2-1; TRBD2 is a possible D gene (6 bases). V shed 9 bases and J shed 7 bases, with 15 bases lying between them. CDR1 is KGHDR, CDR2 SFDVKD, per germline. CDR3 length equals 13 residues. DNA for the CDR3: TGTGCCACCGGGACTTTCGGGCTGAATGAGCAGTTCTTC. It is translated as CATGTFGLNEQFF.

The gene calls are TRBV27 and TRBJ2-1; TRBD2 aligns across 9 bases. With V trimmed by 2 bases and J by 4 bases, 6 bases remained unmatched. This CDR3 spans 16 amino acids. In germline, CDR1 is MNHEY, CDR2 SMNVEV (reference sequence). The CDR3 nucleotides are TGTGCCAGCAGTTTAATATCAGCGGGAGGATACAATGAGCAGTTCTTC. Protein sequence: CASSLISAGGYNEQFF.

The sample holds a few counts of this clone. The CDR3 here is CASSLKGGGSSYNEQFF. DNA of the CDR3: TGTGCCAGCAGCTTGAAGGGAGGGGGGTCCTCCTACAATGAGCAGTTCTTC. This chain joins TRBV5-4 and TRBJ2-1; a weak D match, TRBD2 (7 bases). The V gene's germline CDR1 is SGHNT and CDR2 YYREEE (reference sequence). Deletions cut 1 base from V and 0 bases from J, with 14 bases between. The CDR3 is 17 amino acids. The full variable domain, in which reference TRBV5-4 and TRBJ2-1 provide the parts outside the CDR3, is ETGVTQSPTHLIKTRGQQVTLRCSSQSGHNTVSWYQQALGQGPQFIFQYYREEENGRGNFPPRFSGLQFPNYSSELNVNALELDDSALYLCASSLKGGGSSYNEQFFGPGTRLTVL.

The J gene is TRBJ1-1, the V gene TRBV28; D is unresolved. Germline CDR1 reads MDHEN; CDR2 reads SYDVKM. Trimming pared 2 bases from V and 4 bases from J, leaving 11 bases between. The CDR3 spans 14 residues. Here the CDR3 DNA reads TGTGCCAGCAGTTTACCGAGGATAATCACTGAAGCTTTCTTT. It translates to CASSLPRIITEAFF.

The chain employs TRBV5-1 and TRBJ2-1; TRBD2 matches at 11 bases. Germline lookup yields CDR1 SGHRS and CDR2 YFSETQ. The CDR3 is 17 residues long. The V and J ends lost 4 bases and 4 bases, in that order; junction bases with no gene match: 10. CDR3 amino acids: CASSTQPGTSGYNEQFF. The CDR3 nucleotides read TGCGCCAGCAGCACCCAGCCCGGGACTAGCGGTTACAATGAGCAGTTCTTC.

The V and J genes are TRBV19 and TRBJ2-1; 9 nucleotides agree with TRBD2. The germline V gene has CDR1 LNHDA and CDR2 SQIVND (reference sequence). The V segment lost 3 bases and the J segment 8 bases; nucleotides outside the gene matches: 5. The CDR3 has 14 residues. The CDR3 DNA sequence: TGTGCCAGTAGTATGAGGACTAGCGCCCATGAGCAGTTCTTC. Its protein product is CASSMRTSAHEQFF.

V usage is TRBV25-1 and J usage is TRBJ2-5, with D possibly being TRBD1 (5 bases). Between the trimmed V and J ends, which lost 5 bases and 1 base, there was a span of 8 bases. The CDR3 runs to 13 residues. Germline-derived CDR1 and CDR2 are MGHDK and SYGVNS. CDR3 coding DNA: TGTGCCAGCAGTAGACAGTTCCAAGAGACCCAGTACTTC. Protein sequence: CASSRQFQETQYF.

The chain combines TRBV7-9 with TRBJ2-1; 7 nucleotides match TRBD2. Germline CDR1 and CDR2: SEHNR and FQNEAQ (reference sequence). V gave up 1 base and J gave up 7 bases; unmatched junction bases: 13. The CDR3 sequence is 17 residues long. CDR3 residues: CASSLGGRAGDINEQFF. CDR3 coding DNA: TGTGCCAGCAGCTTAGGAGGGCGGGCGGGAGATATTAATGAGCAGTTCTTC. Complete variable domain (other parts from reference TRBV7-9 and TRBJ2-1): DTGVSQNPRHKITKRGQNVTFRCDPISEHNRLYWYRQTLGQGPEFLTYFQNEAQLEKSRLLSDRFSAERPKGSFSTLEIQRTEQGDSAMYLCASSLGGRAGDINEQFFGPGTRLTVL.

V usage is TRBV7-2 and J usage is TRBJ2-1; 10 bases map to TRBD1. The germline V gene has CDR1 SGHTA and CDR2 FQGNSA. The CDR3 sequence is 15 residues long. J was trimmed by 6 bases and V by 8 bases; bases with no gene match: 10. The CDR3 DNA reads as TGTGCCAGCGGCAGCGGGGGACAGGGGTTCAATGAGCAGTTCTTC. Protein product: CASGSGGQGFNEQFF. The whole variable domain, filled in from reference TRBV7-2 and TRBJ2-1, reads GAGVSQSPSNKVTEKGKDVELRCDPISGHTALYWYRQSLGQGLEFLIYFQGNSAPDKSGLPSDRFSAERTGGSVSTLTIQRTQQEDSAVYLCASGSGGQGFNEQFFGPGTRLTVL.

V usage is TRBV18 and J usage is TRBJ1-2, with D hard to call. CDR1 and CDR2 from the germline V gene are KGHSH and LQKENI. The CDR3 sequence is 12 residues long. Between the trimmed V and J ends, which lost 4 bases and 8 bases, there was a span of 11 bases. The CDR3 bases are TGTGCCAGCTCACTCCGGGAAGGAGGCTACACCTTC. It codes for CASSLREGGYTF.